This TCR beta chain was captured in a study of T cell clusters in autoimmune cytopenias. Findings of the study overall: Primary autoimmune cytopenia patients seemingly lacked the physiological T cell clusters found in healthy donors. TRB repertoire shifts in secondary cytopenia and chronic lymphocytic leukemia mostly reflected lymphoma, not autoimmunity.

This CDR3 comprises 17 residues. Germline lookup yields CDR1 LNHNV and CDR2 YYDKDF (reference sequence). TRB rearrangements were amplified by touch-down multiplex PCR with mixed TRB-A/B primers. Following a re-call of the multiplex PCR reads, TCRdb has one entry per CDR3 protein and lacks DNA. Recorded for this sample: some 4,900 distinct CDR3 sequences. In terms of frequency, this clonotype is medium-sized. Antigen: not known. TRB amplification used around 260 ng of peripheral blood genomic DNA. The sample was also reused in another study, on T cell repertoires in aging, cancer and after chemotherapy. Per that study: Healthy donors lost TCR diversity with age mainly through richness, cancer patients through richness and evenness. In each cancer cohort, median generation probability increased across chemotherapy, suggesting thymic output rebounded.

The chain couples TRBV15 to TRBJ2-5; the TCRdb call, TRBD1, lacks DNA for checking. The TCR originated in a human donor with chronic lymphocytic leukemia. The donor label of this sample is uncertain. The sample comprised peripheral blood. CDR3 in amino acids: CATSSPEDQTGPETQYF.